This T cell receptor (beta chain) originates from a study of radiation and T cells in renal cell carcinoma. Notes on the study in general: In blood, top tumor clones expanded by 2 weeks, shrinking by 4. Without pretreatment biopsies, baseline tumor clonotype presence was undetermined.

The CDR3 loop spans 15 amino acids. V shed 0 bases, J shed 11 bases, and the junction held 12 bases outside the gene matches. In germline, CDR1 is SGHRS, CDR2 YFSETQ. The sample's time point: baseline pretreatment blood. Regarding treatment: 15 Gy SBRT to primary tumor, nephrectomy 4 weeks later. Serial blood draws occurred at baseline and 2 and 4 weeks post-SBRT. This clone was detected only a few times. What it recognizes is unknown. Sequencing used immunoSEQ multiplex PCR; TCRdb keeps in-frame clones, though not all of them. The data hold about 140,000 clones, with roughly 83% observed a single time.

The receptor comes from a woman in her 50s with renal cell carcinoma. Sequencing used blood, obtained from a patient whose treatment included radiotherapy and nephrectomy. The rearrangement joins TRBV5-1 to TRBJ1-1; 8 bases match TRBD1. The CDR3 region is CASSLAARGPSGAFF. The CDR3 region has the DNA TGCGCCAGCAGCTTGGCCGCCAGGGGGCCTAGTGGGGCTTTCTTT.